This T cell receptor beta chain originates from a study of blood T cells in healthy people across ages. The use of a sample-barcoded 5' primer and a J-beta primer mix characterized a second PCR of roughly 6 to 11 cycles. TCRdb itself ran the 5' RACE reads through MiXCR, one entry per CDR3 protein. The table shows just over 1 million distinct CDR3 sequences, with less than 50% occurring only once. This clonotype was detected only once. Germline assignment: CDR1 GTSNPN and CDR2 SVGIG (reference sequence). The V segment lost 3 bases and the J segment 0 bases; nucleotides outside the gene matches: 11. The CDR3 is 19 amino acids.

The TCR was taken from a woman aged 60-75 years in good health. The sequencing sample was made of blood. This chain joins TRBV30 and TRBJ2-6; 10 nucleotides match TRBD1. The CDR3 reads CAWRPVRQGACSGANVLTF. The CDR3 DNA is TGTGCCTGGAGACCTGTGAGACAGGGGGCTTGCTCTGGGGCCAACGTCCTGACTTTC.